This T cell receptor (beta chain) was sequenced during a study of monozygotic twins with inflammatory bowel disease. Whole blood, unsorted for T cells, was the source of total RNA. TCRdb reanalyzed the 5' RACE reads and collapses them to one entry per CDR3 protein, without DNA. Across over 130,000 distinct CDR3 sequences, the top ten clones capture 2.4% of the sample. This CDR3 is built from 14 residues. From germline, CDR1 is DFQATT and CDR2 SNEGSKA (reference sequence). Whole-study findings and limits: Treatment differences in immunosuppression may have added variability to the repertoires of patients. Lower TCRbeta diversity (inverse Simpson) was seen in IBD patients than in healthy co-twins.

Note on this clonotype: Its antigen remains unidentified.

The genes are TRBV20-1 and TRBJ1-1. Input material: blood. This TCR derives from a human donor with ulcerative colitis or Crohn's disease, or a healthy co-twin of an affected twin (not recorded which). The CDR3 loop is CSALGVPGNTEAFF.